The T cell receptor (beta chain) described here comes from a study of cytomegalovirus exposure and HLA in healthy donors. PCR amplification relied on 60 Vbeta primers (plus 13 Jbeta primers). Using immunoSEQ multiplex PCR, the repertoire was profiled, and TCRdb retains in-frame clones only, with some absent. In the table there are about 180,000 clones, 75% to 90% of which are singletons. The CDR3 runs to 14 residues. The germline V gene has CDR1 ENHRY and CDR2 SYGVKD. V lost 10 bases, J lost 3 bases, and 8 bases stayed unmatched. The clonotype was recovered from a girl aged 5-17 years in good health and CMV-seropositive. Sequencing was performed on PBMCs. The rearrangement uses TRBV10-3 and TRBJ2-3; 9 nucleotides align to TRBD1. CDR3 nucleotides: TGTGCCACCGGGGGGACAGGGTTGACAGATACGCAGTATTTT. Its translation: CATGGTGLTDTQYF.